The 5 T cell receptor beta chains below all came from one sample that was sequenced in a study of control samples from healthy donors and cancer patients. Sequenced by immunoSEQ multiplex PCR; TCRdb stores in-frame clones only, minus some. The table includes about 140,000 clones, roughly 89% detected once. Sequencing was done on a sample of blood. These receptors came from a man in his thirties or forties in good health.

This clone has a single count. The chain combines TRBV4-2 with TRBJ2-5, with 8 bases that match TRBD2. Germline lookup yields CDR1 LGHNA and CDR2 YNFKEQ. CDR3 length equals 16 residues. The J segment lost 5 bases and the V segment lost 0 bases, leaving 8 bases of the junction unmatched. The CDR3 DNA sequence: TGTGCCAGCAGCCAAGAAAGGTTAGCGGGATTGGAGACCCAGTACTTC. Amino acids: CASSQERLAGLETQYF.

This clone was seen only once. The chain has TRBV5-3 and TRBJ1-4; 8 bases align to TRBD1. TRBV5-3 is an ORF, and what it does is uncertain. Trimming cost V 6 bases and J 12 bases; bases outside gene matches: 22. CDR3 size: 17 residues. The CDR3 DNA reads as TGTGCCAGAAAGCCCGGACAGGGACTCTCTATTTTCCGAGAACTGTTTTTT. This translates into CARKPGQGLSIFRELFF.

The rearrangement joins TRBV19 to TRBJ2-1; tentatively, D is TRBD1 (5 bases). Looked up from germline, CDR1 is LNHDA and CDR2 is SQIVND (reference sequence). V lost 3 bases to trimming and J lost 5 bases, with 8 bases between them. CDR3 length equals 13 residues. The CDR3 DNA reads TGTGCCAGTAGTATTAAGGGGCACAATGAGCAGTTCTTC. Translating gives CASSIKGHNEQFF.

The chain joins TRBV28 to TRBJ2-1, with 10 bases that match TRBD2. Looked up from germline, CDR1 is MDHEN and CDR2 is SYDVKM. The junction had 5 bases not matched to a gene; V was cut back by 7 bases and J by 2 bases. This CDR3 is built from 15 residues. In DNA form, the CDR3 reads TGTGCCAGCACCAACCTAGCGGGAGCCTACAATGAGCAGTTCTTC. It translates to CASTNLAGAYNEQFF.

The CDR3 DNA reads TGTGCCAGCAGTAGCCAGGGTACTGGGGCCAACGTCCTGACTTTC. Translated, it gives CASSSQGTGANVLTF. V and J are TRBV6-6 and TRBJ2-6; a weak D match, TRBD1 (5 bases). The CDR3 extends over 15 amino acids. V dropped 5 bases and J dropped 2 bases, with 10 bases sitting between them. The germline V gene encodes CDR1 MNHNY and CDR2 SVGAGI (reference sequence).